These 8 T cell receptor beta chains came from one sample sequenced in a study of shared clonotypes between healthy human individuals. The method was immunoSEQ multiplex PCR; TCRdb's version includes in-frame clones alone and lacks a portion of them. The data hold 2 million or so clones, with about 95% observed a single time. CD45RO negativity and positive selection for CCR7 defined naive CD8 cells, a population that excluded terminally differentiated effector memory CD45RA+ cells. Sequencing was done on a sample of naive CD8+ T cells sorted from blood. The receptors here all came from a man younger than 30 in good health.

The rearrangement joins TRBV6-6 to TRBJ2-7, with D unclear. This CDR3 is 13 amino acids long. CDR1 MNHNY and CDR2 SVGAGI come from the germline V gene (reference sequence). Trimming cost V 0 bases and J 4 bases, with 7 bases left between them. The CDR3 DNA is TGTGCCAGCAGTTACTCGAGCATTTACGAGCAGTACTTC. Encoded protein: CASSYSSIYEQYF.

V usage is TRBV6-5 and J usage is TRBJ2-7; no firm D call. Between the trimmed V and J ends, which lost 1 base and 1 base, there was a span of 5 bases. The CDR3 sequence is 13 residues long. Per germline, CDR1 MNHEY and CDR2 SVGAGI. The CDR3 spells CASSYYLSYEQYF. The CDR3 DNA reads as TGTGCCAGCAGTTACTACCTATCCTACGAGCAGTACTTC.

Only one count was recorded for this clone. The rearrangement joins TRBV7-2 to TRBJ2-1; D is perhaps TRBD2 (5 bases). V lost 1 base and J lost 16, with 14 bases in between. The CDR3 extends over 12 amino acids. In germline, CDR1 is SGHTA, CDR2 FQGNSA. CDR3 amino acids: CASSLVSGIDFF. As DNA, the CDR3 is TGTGCCAGCAGCTTAGTTTCCGGGATAGATTTCTTC.

The chain links TRBV4-1 to TRBJ1-1; D not certain. The germline V gene encodes CDR1 MGHRA and CDR2 YSYEKL. Trimming pared 2 bases from V and 1 base from J, leaving 11 bases between. CDR3 length: 15 residues. This CDR3 is CASSQSQTGNTEAFF. As DNA, the CDR3 is TGCGCCAGCAGCCAATCGCAGACGGGGAACACTGAAGCTTTCTTT.

Turning to this clone: This specimen includes other DNA sequences encoding the same CDR3. The J gene is TRBJ2-1, the V gene TRBV9; 8 positions match TRBD2. J gave up 4 bases and V 0 bases, and 6 bases lay outside the gene matches. The CDR3 runs to 16 residues. Germline loops: CDR1 SGDLS, CDR2 YYNGEE. The CDR3 spells CASSVGGSGSYNEQFF. In DNA form, the CDR3 reads TGTGCCAGCAGCGTAGGGGGGAGCGGGAGTTACAATGAGCAGTTCTTC.

The V and J genes are TRBV5-6 and TRBJ1-4; D is ambiguous. CDR3 length equals 16 residues. The germline V and J ends were trimmed by 5 bases and 2 bases, with 16 bases remaining between them. CDR1 and CDR2 (germline): SGHDT, YYEEEE. DNA for the CDR3: TGTGCCAGCAGTCCGCATGGAGGAGGCACTAATGAAAAACTGTTTTTT. It translates to CASSPHGGGTNEKLFF.

The chain is built from TRBV27 and TRBJ2-7, with D perhaps matching TRBD2 (6 bases). Trimming took 5 bases from V and 3 from J, leaving 14 bases between them. This CDR3 has 14 residues. Germline lookup yields CDR1 MNHEY and CDR2 SMNVEV (reference sequence). CDR3 loop: CASSIGRSGYEQYF. The CDR3 DNA sequence: TGTGCCAGCAGTATCGGACGTAGCGGCTACGAGCAGTACTTC.

V and J are TRBV9 and TRBJ2-3; D might be TRBD1 or TRBD2, each matching 6 bases. The CDR3 contains 16 residues. Germline V gives CDR1 SGDLS, CDR2 YYNGEE. With 0 bases removed from V and 1 base from J, the gap between germline ends came to 12 bases. The CDR3 protein is CASSVERRGGTDTQYF. The CDR3, as DNA: TGTGCCAGCAGCGTAGAAAGGAGGGGGGGCACAGATACGCAGTATTTT.